This TCR beta chain was sequenced during a study of vaccination and CD4 T cells after COVID-19. Looking at the study overall: There were six male and four female convalescents, and two of them were Hispanic. The study's findings and limits: Rising from about 20 to 38, the median of SARS-CoV-2-reactive clonotypes did not change significantly. With convalescent patients, a median approximately 90% of reactive clones emerged solely after vaccination.

Germline CDR1 is SNHLY and CDR2 is FYNNEI. V dropped 9 bases and J dropped 0 bases, with 15 bases sitting between them. The CDR3 has 14 residues. Sequencing of cultured CD4+ T cell DNA used the Oncomine TCR Beta short-read assay. One entry per CDR3 protein results from TCRdb running MiXCR on the PCR reads. The table lists over 10,000 distinct CDR3 sequences, over 30% of them singletons, with approximately 20% in the top ten. Treatment indicated: approximately 9-day PBMC culture with coronavirus spike peptide pools or control peptides (ViraFEST assay). PBMCs were cultured at some 2 million per well with approximately 10 IU/ml IL-2 and approximately 9.6 ug/ml peptide pools. Worth noting for this clonotype: Its target is unknown.

The V gene is TRBV2, the J gene TRBJ2-7; D not resolved. Sample: cultured CD4+ T cells from blood. The receptor was derived from a human donor with COVID-19. The CDR3 region is CASSNGWSSYEQYF. The CDR3 coding sequence is TGTGCCAGTTCAAACGGCTGGAGCTCCTACGAGCAGTACTTC.